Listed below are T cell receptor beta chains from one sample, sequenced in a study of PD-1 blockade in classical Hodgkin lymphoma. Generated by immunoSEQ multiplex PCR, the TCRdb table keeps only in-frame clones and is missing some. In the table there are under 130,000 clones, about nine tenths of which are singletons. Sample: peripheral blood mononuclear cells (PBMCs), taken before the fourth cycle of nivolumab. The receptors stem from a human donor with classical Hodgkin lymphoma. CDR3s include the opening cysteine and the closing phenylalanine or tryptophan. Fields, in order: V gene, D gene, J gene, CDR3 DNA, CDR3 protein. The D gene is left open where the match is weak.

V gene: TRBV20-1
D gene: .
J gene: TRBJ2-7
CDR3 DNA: TGCAGTGCCCCCGACGGGGGCGAGCAGTACTTC
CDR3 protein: CSAPDGGEQYF

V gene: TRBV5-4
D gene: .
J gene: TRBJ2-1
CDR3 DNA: TGTGCCAGCAATATACGGGAGAACAATGAGCAGTTCTTC
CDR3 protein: CASNIRENNEQFF

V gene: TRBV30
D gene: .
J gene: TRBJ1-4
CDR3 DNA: TGTGCCTGGGGACCTACAGGGAACCTAGAAAAACTGTTTTTT
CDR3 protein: CAWGPTGNLEKLFF

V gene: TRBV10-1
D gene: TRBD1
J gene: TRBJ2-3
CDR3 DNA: TGCGCCAGCAGTGAGGTACAGGGGTACACAGATACGCAGTATTTT
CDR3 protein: CASSEVQGYTDTQYF

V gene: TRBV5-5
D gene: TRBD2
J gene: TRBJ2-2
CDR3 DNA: TGTGCCAGCAGCGCAGGACTAGCGGGCACCGGGGAGCTGTTTTTT
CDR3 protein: CASSAGLAGTGELFF

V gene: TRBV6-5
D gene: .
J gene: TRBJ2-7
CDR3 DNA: TGTGCCAGCAGTTACTCAGCAGGGGACTACGAGCAGTACTTC
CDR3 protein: CASSYSAGDYEQYF

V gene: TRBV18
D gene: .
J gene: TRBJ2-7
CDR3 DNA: TGTGCCAGCTCACCTACGGCAGCCTCCTACGAGCAGTACTTC
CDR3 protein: CASSPTAASYEQYF

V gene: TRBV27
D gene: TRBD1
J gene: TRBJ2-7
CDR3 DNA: TGTGCCAGCAGTCCACCGGGACAGGGGTATGGCGAGCAGTACTTC
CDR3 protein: CASSPPGQGYGEQYF

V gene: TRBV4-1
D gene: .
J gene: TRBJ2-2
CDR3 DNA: TGCGCCAGCGGCGAGGGGGATTGGCCTCCGAACACCGGGGAGCTGTTTTTT
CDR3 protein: CASGEGDWPPNTGELFF

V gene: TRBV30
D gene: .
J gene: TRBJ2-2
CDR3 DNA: TGTGCCTGGAGCCGGACAGTGACCGGGGAGCTGTTTTTT
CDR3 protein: CAWSRTVTGELFF

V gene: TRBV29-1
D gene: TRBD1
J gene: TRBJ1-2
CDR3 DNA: TGCAGCGTACCGGGACAGGGGGCGCTGGGCTACACCTTC
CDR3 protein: CSVPGQGALGYTF

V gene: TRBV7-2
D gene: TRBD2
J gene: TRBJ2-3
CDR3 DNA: TGTGCCAGCAGCTTAATGTCTAGCGGGATCACAGATACGCAGTATTTT
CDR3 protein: CASSLMSSGITDTQYF

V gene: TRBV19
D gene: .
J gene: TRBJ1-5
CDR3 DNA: TGTGCCAGTACCCCTTTTGGGGGTCAGCCCCAGCATTTT
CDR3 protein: CASTPFGGQPQHF